The TCR beta chain described here comes from a study of regulatory T cells in long-lasting Graves disease. Arm-PCR of CDR3 regions with iRepertoire HTBI primers generated TCR beta libraries. Using its own MiXCR run on the multiplex PCR reads, TCRdb lists one record per CDR3 protein. The sample records over 450,000 distinct CDR3 sequences, roughly a fifth being singletons. Regarding time point: persistent/refractory GD, antithyroid drugs over 5 years with positive TRAb. After RNA was extracted from PBMCs, the TCR library was made from it. Study-wide findings and caveats: Compared with new cases, persistent Graves' patients showed reduced TCR diversity.

Comments on this clonotype: Antigen specificity is unknown. The junction shows a germline mismatch at one end, possibly a read error.

Germline V gene lookup returns CDR1 MNHEY and CDR2 SMNVEV (reference sequence). CDR3 size: 16 residues. V and J are TRBV27 and TRBJ2-7; TRBD1 might be the D (6 bases). The sequence was collected from a female donor with Graves disease. The source material was peripheral blood mononuclear cells (PBMCs), sampled when the disease was refractory, from a patient treated with antithyroid drugs. CDR3 nucleotide sequence: TGTGCCAGCAGTTCGCCGAGGGGGATGGGCTCCTACGGGCAGTACTTC. This sequence encodes CASSSPRGMGSYGQYF.